A selection of T cell receptor beta chains follows, all from one sample in a study of blood T cells in healthy people across ages. TCRdb used MiXCR to reprocess the 5' RACE reads, holding one entry per CDR3 protein. This sample has 1.5 million to 1.9 million distinct CDR3 sequences; 42% occur once, and the top ten carry 4%. The sequenced material came from blood. The source is a woman aged 18-30 years in good health. CDR3s include the opening cysteine and the closing phenylalanine or tryptophan. A D gene is named only where the DNA matches it firmly. Clone size is not always given. Where it is, it says once, few, many or a class for expanded clones.

-,few,TRBJ1-2,TRBV7-9,CASSTTGVPNYGYTF,TGTGCCAGCAGCACAACAGGTGTCCCCAACTATGGCTACACCTTC
-,-,TRBJ2-4,TRBV20-1,CSARGPMGGWKNIQYF,TGCAGTGCTAGAGGTCCCATGGGGGGCTGGAAAAACATTCAGTACTTC
TRBD1,-,TRBJ1-1,TRBV7-9,CASSYPDREGEAFF,TGTGCCAGCAGCTACCCGGACAGGGAAGGCGAAGCTTTCTTT
-,few,TRBJ1-2,TRBV7-8,CASSPRILSSLNGYTF,TGTGCCAGCAGCCCTAGGATCCTAAGTTCCTTGAATGGCTACACCTTC
TRBD1,few,TRBJ2-4,TRBV6-6,CASSLQGVDIQYF,TGTGCCAGCAGTCTACAGGGGGTAGACATTCAGTACTTC
-,-,TRBJ1-2,TRBV5-6,CASSLASAGANYGYTF,TGTGCCAGCAGCTTGGCCAGCGCAGGCGCTAACTATGGCTACACCTTC
-,-,TRBJ2-1,TRBV7-2,CASGLTISSYNEQFF,TGTGCCAGCGGCTTAACGATTAGCTCCTACAATGAGCAGTTCTTC
-,-,TRBJ2-1,TRBV6-5,CASSLTPDTFYNEQFF,TGTGCCAGCAGTCTGACGCCAGACACCTTCTACAATGAGCAGTTCTTC
-,-,TRBJ1-2,TRBV2,CARTALSGYTF,TGTGCCAGAACAGCACTATCAGGCTACACCTTC
TRBD2,-,TRBJ2-2,TRBV10-3,CAIRLAGATTGELFF,TGTGCCATCAGATTAGCGGGGGCTACTACCGGGGAGCTGTTTTTT
TRBD2,-,TRBJ2-3,TRBV4-1,CASSQSHYRLAGGTDTQYF,TGCGCCAGCAGCCAATCCCACTATCGACTAGCGGGGGGAACAGATACGCAGTATTTT
-,-,TRBJ1-4,TRBV2,CASSEAGEKLFF,TGTGCCAGCAGTGAGGCGGGGGAAAAACTGTTTTTT
TRBD1,-,TRBJ2-2,TRBV6-5,CASSYRTGGYTGELFF,TGTGCCAGCAGTTACCGGACAGGGGGCTACACCGGGGAGCTGTTTTTT
-,-,TRBJ2-7,TRBV28,CASSGQIIYEQYF,TGTGCCAGCAGCGGACAGATAATCTACGAGCAGTACTTC
-,-,TRBJ2-1,TRBV19,CASSIVQGYNEQFF,TGTGCCAGTAGTATAGTACAGGGCTACAATGAGCAGTTCTTC
-,few,TRBJ2-3,TRBV5-1,CASSMTAHTDTQYF,TGCGCCAGCAGTATGACAGCTCACACAGATACGCAGTATTTT
-,-,TRBJ2-7,TRBV4-3,CASSLLGASYNEQYF,TGCGCCAGCAGCCTCCTTGGGGCTTCCTACAATGAGCAGTACTTC
-,few,TRBJ1-5,TRBV10-3,CAISPVGNQPQHF,TGTGCCATCAGTCCGGTTGGCAATCAGCCCCAGCATTTT
TRBD2,few,TRBJ2-7,TRBV4-1,CASSQAFLGLAGYNEQYF,TGCGCCAGCAGCCAGGCATTTTTGGGACTAGCAGGCTACAATGAGCAGTACTTC
-,few,TRBJ2-3,TRBV12-3/TRBV12-4,CASRRTESYTDTQYF,TGTGCCAGCAGGAGGACAGAAAGTTATACAGATACGCAGTATTTT
-,-,TRBJ1-1,TRBV20-1,CSANAGRSTEAFF,TGCAGTGCTAATGCGGGGAGAAGCACTGAAGCTTTCTTT
-,once,TRBJ1-5,TRBV27,CATTAAPNQPQHF,TGTGCCACCACGGCGGCACCCAATCAGCCCCAGCATTTT
-,once,TRBJ1-6,TRBV20-1,CSTRGAGLVFNSPLHF,TGCAGTACTAGAGGGGCAGGGCTTGTATTTAATTCACCCCTCCACTTT
-,-,TRBJ2-1,TRBV7-9,CASSLERGISYNEQFF,TGTGCCAGCAGCTTAGAACGGGGGATCAGTTACAATGAGCAGTTCTTC
-,-,TRBJ2-1,TRBV4-3,CASSQDGRGIYIEQFF,TGCGCCAGCAGCCAAGATGGCAGGGGTATATACATTGAGCAGTTCTTC
TRBD2,few,TRBJ2-7,TRBV5-1,CASFRTSGGESSYNEQYF,TGCGCCAGTTTTAGGACTAGCGGGGGGGAAAGCTCCTACAATGAGCAGTACTTC
TRBD1,few,TRBJ2-1,TRBV4-1,CASSQTPGTGGSNEQFF,TGCGCCAGCAGCCAAACACCCGGGACAGGGGGGTCAAATGAGCAGTTCTTC
TRBD2,once,TRBJ2-3,TRBV25-1,CASSEGSSGRNTDTQYF,TGTGCCAGCAGTGAAGGGTCTAGCGGGAGAAACACAGATACGCAGTATTTT
-,-,TRBJ2-2,TRBV27,CASSLLPGTNTGELFF,TGTGCCAGCAGTTTATTGCCAGGAACGAACACCGGGGAGCTGTTTTTT
-,-,TRBJ1-5,TRBV12-3/TRBV12-4,CASTLGGRGQPQHF,TGTGCCAGCACCCTAGGGGGGAGGGGTCAGCCCCAGCATTTT
-,few,TRBJ2-1,TRBV12-3/TRBV12-4,CASRGLDSTDNEQFF,TGTGCCAGCAGGGGACTCGACTCCACCGACAATGAGCAGTTCTTC
TRBD1,-,TRBJ2-1,TRBV6-5,CASRSPGQGYNEQFF,TGTGCCAGCAGGTCGCCTGGACAGGGGTACAATGAGCAGTTCTTC
TRBD1,few,TRBJ1-2,TRBV29-1,CSVRLRDRELWNYGYTF,TGCAGCGTTCGCCTCCGGGACAGGGAGTTGTGGAACTATGGCTACACCTTC
-,-,TRBJ1-4,TRBV2,CASSGRPNEKLFF,TGTGCCAGCTCGGGACGGCCTAATGAAAAACTGTTTTTT
-,-,TRBJ1-4,TRBV12-3/TRBV12-4,CASRLTGLYEKLFF,TGTGCCAGCAGACTAACAGGTTTATATGAAAAACTGTTTTTT
TRBD2,many,TRBJ2-7,TRBV25-1,CASSDRGGWEQYF,TGTGCCAGCAGTGATCGGGGGGGTTGGGAGCAGTACTTC
-,-,TRBJ1-1,TRBV20-1,CRTAQGDTEAFF,TGCAGAACCGCACAGGGCGACACTGAAGCTTTCTTT
-,-,TRBJ1-1,TRBV3-1,CACSQDRSNTEAFF,TGTGCCTGCAGCCAAGACAGGAGCAACACTGAAGCTTTCTTT
-,-,TRBJ2-4,TRBV21-1,CASSKETLTAKNIQYF,TGTGCCAGCAGCAAAGAGACACTGACAGCCAAAAACATTCAGTACTTC
-,-,TRBJ2-5,TRBV28,CASSMRPETQYF,TGTGCCAGCAGTATGCGTCCGGAGACCCAGTACTTC
TRBD1,-,TRBJ2-7,TRBV20-1,CSARDRGTGGYEQYF,TGCAGTGCTAGAGATAGGGGGACAGGGGGATACGAGCAGTACTTC
-,few,TRBJ2-7,TRBV6-5,CASSYRDIYYEQYF,TGTGCCAGCAGTTACCGGGACATCTACTACGAGCAGTACTTC
-,-,TRBJ1-5,TRBV20-1,CSASSLYSNQPQHF,TGCAGTGCTAGTAGTCTTTATAGCAATCAGCCCCAGCATTTT
-,few,TRBJ2-1,TRBV29-1,CSVEGLGANEQFF,TGCAGCGTTGAGGGGTTGGGGGCGAACGAGCAGTTCTTC
TRBD2,-,TRBJ2-3,TRBV4-3,CASSRRPGLAGGPQDTQYF,TGCGCCAGCAGCCGACGGCCGGGACTAGCGGGAGGGCCTCAAGATACGCAGTATTTT
TRBD1,-,TRBJ2-7,TRBV5-1,CVSSEDRVRYEQYF,TGCGTCAGTAGCGAGGACAGGGTTAGGTACGAGCAGTACTTC
-,-,TRBJ1-2,TRBV29-1,CSVEDQGREYGYTF,TGCAGCGTTGAAGATCAGGGCAGGGAATATGGCTACACCTTC
-,-,TRBJ1-4,TRBV7-2,CAGGLVGQINEKLFF,TGTGCCGGCGGCTTAGTGGGTCAGATTAATGAAAAACTGTTTTTT
-,many,TRBJ1-6,TRBV7-2,CASQGRNNSPLHF,TGTGCCAGCCAGGGACGTAATAATTCACCCCTCCACTTT
TRBD1,-,TRBJ1-5,TRBV30,CAWSVHRGNSNQPQHF,TGTGCCTGGAGTGTACACAGGGGAAATAGCAATCAGCCCCAGCATTTT
TRBD2,-,TRBJ2-1,TRBV27,CASSAPGTRRDEQFF,TGTGCCAGCAGTGCACCCGGGACTAGGCGTGATGAGCAGTTCTTC
TRBD1,-,TRBJ1-1,TRBV2,CASRVRQGAWTEAFF,TGTGCCAGCAGAGTTCGACAGGGGGCATGGACTGAAGCTTTCTTT
TRBD1,few,TRBJ2-3,TRBV4-1,CASSQDPVSGTGGADTQYF,TGCGCCAGCAGCCAAGATCCCGTCTCCGGGACAGGGGGCGCAGATACGCAGTATTTT
-,-,TRBJ2-7,TRBV20-1,CSAKWTYEQYF,TGCAGTGCTAAATGGACCTACGAGCAGTACTTC
-,-,TRBJ1-5,TRBV2,CASRRKTDHQPQHF,TGTGCCAGCAGGAGGAAGACAGACCATCAGCCCCAGCATTTT
TRBD1,-,TRBJ1-4,TRBV6-5,CASSYSTLTGDDEKLFF,TGTGCCAGCAGTTACTCCACTTTGACAGGGGATGATGAAAAACTGTTTTTT
-,-,TRBJ1-4,TRBV7-8,CASSLGREAGTSNEKLFF,TGTGCCAGCAGCTTAGGCAGAGAAGCGGGGACAAGTAATGAAAAACTGTTTTTT
-,once,TRBJ2-2,TRBV29-1,CSVVQGWGTGELFF,TGCAGCGTTGTACAGGGTTGGGGCACCGGGGAGCTGTTTTTT
-,few,TRBJ2-3,TRBV5-1,CASSLDAARTDTQYF,TGCGCCAGCAGCTTGGATGCAGCGCGCACAGATACGCAGTATTTT
-,many,TRBJ2-1,TRBV6-6,CASSFIANEQFF,TGTGCCAGCAGTTTTATAGCCAATGAGCAGTTCTTC